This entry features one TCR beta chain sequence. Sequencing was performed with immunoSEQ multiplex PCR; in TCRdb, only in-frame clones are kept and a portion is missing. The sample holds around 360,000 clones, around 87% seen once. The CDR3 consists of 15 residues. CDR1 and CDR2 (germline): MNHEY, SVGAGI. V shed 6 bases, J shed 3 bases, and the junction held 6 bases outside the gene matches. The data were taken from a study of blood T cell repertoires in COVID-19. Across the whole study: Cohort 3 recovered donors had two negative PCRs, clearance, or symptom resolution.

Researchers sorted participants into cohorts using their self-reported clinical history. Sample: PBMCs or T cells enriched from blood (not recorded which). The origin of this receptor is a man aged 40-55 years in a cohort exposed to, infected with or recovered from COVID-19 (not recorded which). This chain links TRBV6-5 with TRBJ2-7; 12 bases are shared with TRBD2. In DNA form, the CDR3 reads TGTGCCAGCAGGCGCGGACTAGCGGGAATCTACGAGCAGTACTTC. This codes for CASRRGLAGIYEQYF.